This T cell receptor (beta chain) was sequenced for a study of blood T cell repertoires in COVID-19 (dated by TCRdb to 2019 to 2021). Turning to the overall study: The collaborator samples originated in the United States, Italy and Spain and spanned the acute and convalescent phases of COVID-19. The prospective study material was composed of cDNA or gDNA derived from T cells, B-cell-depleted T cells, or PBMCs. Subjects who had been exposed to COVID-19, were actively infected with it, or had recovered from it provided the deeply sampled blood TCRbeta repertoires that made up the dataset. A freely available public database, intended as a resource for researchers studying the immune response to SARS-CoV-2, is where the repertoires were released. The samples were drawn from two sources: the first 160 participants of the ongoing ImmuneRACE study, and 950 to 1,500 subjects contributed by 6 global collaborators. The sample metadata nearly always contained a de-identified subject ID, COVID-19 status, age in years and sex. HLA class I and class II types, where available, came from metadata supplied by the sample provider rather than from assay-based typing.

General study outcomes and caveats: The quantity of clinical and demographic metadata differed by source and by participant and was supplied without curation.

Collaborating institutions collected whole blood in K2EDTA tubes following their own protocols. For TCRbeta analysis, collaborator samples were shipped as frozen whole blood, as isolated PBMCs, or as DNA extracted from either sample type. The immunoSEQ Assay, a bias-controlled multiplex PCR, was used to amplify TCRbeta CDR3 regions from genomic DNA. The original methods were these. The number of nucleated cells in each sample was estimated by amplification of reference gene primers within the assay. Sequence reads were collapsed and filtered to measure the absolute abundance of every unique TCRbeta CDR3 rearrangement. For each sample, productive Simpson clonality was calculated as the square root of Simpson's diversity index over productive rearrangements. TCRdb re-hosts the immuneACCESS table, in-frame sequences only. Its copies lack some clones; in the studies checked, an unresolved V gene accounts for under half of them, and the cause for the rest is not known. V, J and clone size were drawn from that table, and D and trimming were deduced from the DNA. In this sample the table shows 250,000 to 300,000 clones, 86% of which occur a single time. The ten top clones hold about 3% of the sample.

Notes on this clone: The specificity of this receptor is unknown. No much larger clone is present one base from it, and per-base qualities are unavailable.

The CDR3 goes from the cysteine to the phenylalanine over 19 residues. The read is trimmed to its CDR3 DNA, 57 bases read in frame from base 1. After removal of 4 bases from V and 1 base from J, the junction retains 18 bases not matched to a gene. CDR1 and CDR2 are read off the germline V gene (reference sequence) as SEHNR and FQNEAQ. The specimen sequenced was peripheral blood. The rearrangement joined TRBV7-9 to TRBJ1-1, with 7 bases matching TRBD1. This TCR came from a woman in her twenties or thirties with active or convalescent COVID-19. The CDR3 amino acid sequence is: CASSWAGGVLLSRNTEAFF. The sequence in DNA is TGTGCCAGCAGCTGGGCAGGGGGAGTGTTGTTATCCAGGAACACTGAAGCTTTCTTT.